Below are 2 T cell receptor beta chains sequenced from a single sample in a study of T cells in Graves' hyperthyroidism and ophthalmopathy. RNA transcripts served as the template for amplifying TCR beta CDR3 regions. A set of HTBI primers served as the primers for a first-round RT-PCR of the TCR CDR3. TCRdb processed the multiplex PCR reads anew with MiXCR; each CDR3 protein has one entry. The sample carries a few hundred thousand distinct CDR3 sequences, around 45% recorded once. Material: peripheral blood or thyroid tissue (not recorded which). These receptors were collected from an adult woman with Graves' disease, either hyperthyroidism or ophthalmopathy (not recorded which).

The genes are TRBV11-2 and TRBJ2-1; 9 bases align to TRBD2. Looked up from germline, CDR1 is SGHAT and CDR2 is FQNNGV. With V trimmed by 10 bases and J by 8 bases, 15 bases remained unmatched. The CDR3 is 15 amino acids. CDR3 nucleotides: TGTGCCACCCAGCCCCTCCGCGGGAGGGCCCATGAGCAGTTCTTC. This encodes CATQPLRGRAHEQFF.

Regarding this clonotype: The CDR3 does not end in the conserved phenylalanine or tryptophan, so this is likely a read error. Because the CDR3's place on the DNA is in doubt, the DNA is left out and the CDR3 is given as listed by TCRdb. This chain uses TRBV2 with TRBJ2-5. Germline CDR1 reads SNHLY; CDR2 reads FYNNEI. The CDR3 sequence runs 8 residues, both termini included. The CDR3 is CASSDPKG.